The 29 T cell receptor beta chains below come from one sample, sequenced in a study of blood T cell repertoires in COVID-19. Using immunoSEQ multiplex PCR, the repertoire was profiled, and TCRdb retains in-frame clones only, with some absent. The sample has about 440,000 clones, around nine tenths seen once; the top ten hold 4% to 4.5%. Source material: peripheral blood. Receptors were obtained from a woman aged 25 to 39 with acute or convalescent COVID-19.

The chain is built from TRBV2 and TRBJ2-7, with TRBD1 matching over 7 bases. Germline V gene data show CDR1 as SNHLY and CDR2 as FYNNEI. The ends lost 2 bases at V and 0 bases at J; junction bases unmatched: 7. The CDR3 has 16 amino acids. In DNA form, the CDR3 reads TGTGCCAGCAGTGAATCTGAGTGGACAGGCTCCTACGAGCAGTACTTC. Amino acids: CASSESEWTGSYEQYF.

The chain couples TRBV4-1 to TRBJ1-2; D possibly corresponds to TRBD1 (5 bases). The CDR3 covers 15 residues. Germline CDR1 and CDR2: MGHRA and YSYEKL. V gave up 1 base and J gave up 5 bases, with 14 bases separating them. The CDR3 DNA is TGCGCCAGCAGCCAAGGCCAGGGTGCGTCTTATGGCTACACCTTC. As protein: CASSQGQGASYGYTF.

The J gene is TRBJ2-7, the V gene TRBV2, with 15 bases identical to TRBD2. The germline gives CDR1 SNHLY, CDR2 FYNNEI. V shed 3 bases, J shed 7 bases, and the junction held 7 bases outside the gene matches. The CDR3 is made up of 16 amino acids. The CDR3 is CASSDGLAGGAREQYF. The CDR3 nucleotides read TGTGCCAGCAGTGATGGACTAGCGGGGGGGGCCCGAGAGCAGTACTTC.

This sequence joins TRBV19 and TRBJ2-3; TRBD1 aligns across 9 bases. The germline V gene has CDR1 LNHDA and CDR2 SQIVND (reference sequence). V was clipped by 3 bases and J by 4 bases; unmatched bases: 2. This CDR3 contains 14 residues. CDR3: CASSMGQGPDTQYF. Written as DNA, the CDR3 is TGTGCCAGTAGTATGGGACAGGGTCCAGATACGCAGTATTTT.

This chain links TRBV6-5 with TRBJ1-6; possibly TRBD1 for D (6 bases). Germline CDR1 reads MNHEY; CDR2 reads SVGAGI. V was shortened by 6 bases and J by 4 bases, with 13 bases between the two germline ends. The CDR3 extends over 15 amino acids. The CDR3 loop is CASRTLDSYNSPLHF. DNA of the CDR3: TGTGCCAGCAGGACCCTGGACAGTTATAATTCACCCCTCCACTTT.

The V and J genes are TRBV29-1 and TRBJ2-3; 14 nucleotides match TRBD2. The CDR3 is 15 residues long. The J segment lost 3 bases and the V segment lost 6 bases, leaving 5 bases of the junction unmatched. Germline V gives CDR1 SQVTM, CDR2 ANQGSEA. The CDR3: CSVTGTSGGTDTQYF. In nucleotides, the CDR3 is TGCAGCGTCACCGGGACTAGCGGGGGAACAGATACGCAGTATTTT.

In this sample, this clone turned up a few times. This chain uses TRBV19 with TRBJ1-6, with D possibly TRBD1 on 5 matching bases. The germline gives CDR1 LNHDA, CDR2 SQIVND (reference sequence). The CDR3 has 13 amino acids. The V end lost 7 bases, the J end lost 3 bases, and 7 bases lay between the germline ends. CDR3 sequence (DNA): TGTGCCAGTAAGGGGTTCTATAATTCACCCCTCCACTTT. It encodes CASKGFYNSPLHF.

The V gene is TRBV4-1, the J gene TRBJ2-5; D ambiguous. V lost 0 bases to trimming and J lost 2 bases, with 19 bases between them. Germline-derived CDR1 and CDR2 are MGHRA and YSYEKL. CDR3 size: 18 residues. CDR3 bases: TGCGCCAGCAGCCAAGATCCCCTCCTGCAGACACGTCAAGAGACCCAGTACTTC. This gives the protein CASSQDPLLQTRQETQYF.

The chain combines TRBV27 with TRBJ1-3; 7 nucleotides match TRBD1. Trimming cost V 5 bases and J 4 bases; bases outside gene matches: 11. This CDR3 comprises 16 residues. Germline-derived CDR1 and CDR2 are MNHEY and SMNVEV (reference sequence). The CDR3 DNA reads TGTGCCAGCAGTACGAAAGGGGGCAGATTCGGAAACACCATATATTTT. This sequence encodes CASSTKGGRFGNTIYF.

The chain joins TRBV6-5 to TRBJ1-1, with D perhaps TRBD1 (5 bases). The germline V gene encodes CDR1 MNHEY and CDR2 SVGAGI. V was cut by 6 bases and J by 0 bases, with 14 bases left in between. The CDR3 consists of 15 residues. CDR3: CASSQGPGLNTEAFF. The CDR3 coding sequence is TGTGCCAGCAGCCAGGGTCCAGGGTTGAACACTGAAGCTTTCTTT.

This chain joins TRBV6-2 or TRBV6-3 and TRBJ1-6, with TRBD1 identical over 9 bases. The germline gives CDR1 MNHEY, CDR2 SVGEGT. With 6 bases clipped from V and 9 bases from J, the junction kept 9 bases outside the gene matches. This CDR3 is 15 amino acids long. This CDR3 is CASSWTGESRSPLHF. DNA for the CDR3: TGTGCCAGCAGCTGGACAGGGGAATCACGTTCACCCCTCCACTTT.

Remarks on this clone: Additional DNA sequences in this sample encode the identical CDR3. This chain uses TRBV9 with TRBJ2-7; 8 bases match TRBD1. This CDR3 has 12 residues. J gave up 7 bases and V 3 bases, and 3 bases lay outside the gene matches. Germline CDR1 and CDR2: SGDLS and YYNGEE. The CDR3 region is CASSAGGGEQYF. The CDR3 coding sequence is TGTGCCAGCAGCGCAGGGGGCGGGGAGCAGTACTTC.

For the CDR3, the DNA is TGTGCCAGCAGCCCCGGGGGGTCCCGGGAGCAGTTCTTC. Translated, it gives CASSPGGSREQFF. J is TRBJ2-1 and V is TRBV6-5; 7 bases agree with TRBD2. The V segment lost 6 bases and the J segment 10 bases; nucleotides outside the gene matches: 9. The germline CDR1 and CDR2 sequences are MNHEY and SVGAGI. The CDR3 extends over 13 amino acids.

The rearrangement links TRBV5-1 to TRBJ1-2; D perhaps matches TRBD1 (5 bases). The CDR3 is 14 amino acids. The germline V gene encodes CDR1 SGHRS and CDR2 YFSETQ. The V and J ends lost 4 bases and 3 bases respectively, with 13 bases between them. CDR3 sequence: CASSARDSYYGYTF. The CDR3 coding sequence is TGCGCCAGCAGCGCCCGGGACTCGTACTATGGCTACACCTTC.

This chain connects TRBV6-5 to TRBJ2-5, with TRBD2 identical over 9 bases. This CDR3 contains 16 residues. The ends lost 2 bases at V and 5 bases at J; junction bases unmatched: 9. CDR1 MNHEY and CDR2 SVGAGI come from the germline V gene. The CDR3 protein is CASSYGAGGPTETQYF. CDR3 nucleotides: TGTGCCAGCAGTTACGGGGCGGGGGGGCCCACTGAGACCCAGTACTTC.

Here the CDR3 reads CASSAGGTQYF. CDR3 sequence (DNA): TGTGCCAGCTCCGCCGGGGGGACCCAGTACTTC. This chain uses TRBV7-9 with TRBJ2-5; weak D call: TRBD2 (6 bases). With 8 bases removed from V and 7 bases from J, the gap between germline ends came to 11 bases. The CDR3 consists of 11 residues. Germline V gene sequence: CDR1 SEHNR, CDR2 FQNEAQ (reference sequence).

The DNA of the CDR3 is TGTGCCAGCAGTTACTCAGGCGCGGGCACTGAAGCTTTCTTT. It translates to CASSYSGAGTEAFF. The gene calls are TRBV6-5 and TRBJ1-1; D unclear. This CDR3 comprises 14 residues. The V gene's germline CDR1 is MNHEY and CDR2 SVGAGI. The ends were cut back, 0 bases at V and 4 bases at J, with 9 bases in the middle.

The CDR3 protein is CASSSDRGYTEAFF. As DNA, the CDR3 is TGTGCCAGCAGTTCTGACAGGGGTTACACTGAAGCTTTCTTT. This chain uses TRBV2 with TRBJ1-1; 8 bases line up with TRBD1. Germline CDR1 is SNHLY and CDR2 is FYNNEI. V dropped 5 bases and J dropped 3; count of bases not matched to a gene: 5. The CDR3 loop spans 14 amino acids. The complete variable domain, with remaining parts taken from reference TRBV2 and TRBJ1-1, reads EPEVTQTPSHQVTQMGQEVILRCVPISNHLYFYWYRQILGQKVEFLVSFYNNEISEKSEIFDDQFSVERPDGSNFTLKIRSTKLEDSAMYFCASSSDRGYTEAFFGQGTRLTVV.

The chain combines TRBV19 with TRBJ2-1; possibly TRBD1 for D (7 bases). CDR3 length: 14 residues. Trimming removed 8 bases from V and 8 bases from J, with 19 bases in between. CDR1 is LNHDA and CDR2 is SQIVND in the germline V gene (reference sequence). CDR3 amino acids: CASRSGQGGYEQFF. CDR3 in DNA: TGTGCCAGTCGGTCGGGGCAGGGGGGCTATGAGCAGTTCTTC. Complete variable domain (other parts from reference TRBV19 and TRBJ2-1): DGGITQSPKYLFRKEGQNVTLSCEQNLNHDAMYWYRQDPGQGLRLIYYSQIVNDFQKGDIAEGYSVSREKKESFPLTVTSAQKNPTAFYLCASRSGQGGYEQFFGPGTRLTVL.

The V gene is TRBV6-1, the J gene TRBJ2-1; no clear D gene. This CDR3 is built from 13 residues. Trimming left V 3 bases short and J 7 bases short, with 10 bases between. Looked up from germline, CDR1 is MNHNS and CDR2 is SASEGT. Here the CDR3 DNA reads TGTGCCAGCAGTGAGTGGCTGACAAATGAGCAGTTCTTC. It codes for CASSEWLTNEQFF.

The CDR3 loop reads CASRAIEETQYF. DNA for the CDR3: TGTGCCAGCAGGGCCATTGAAGAGACCCAGTACTTC. This sequence joins TRBV12-3 or TRBV12-4 and TRBJ2-5; D is unclear. This CDR3 spans 12 amino acids. Trimming left V 6 bases short and J 3 bases short, with 8 bases between.

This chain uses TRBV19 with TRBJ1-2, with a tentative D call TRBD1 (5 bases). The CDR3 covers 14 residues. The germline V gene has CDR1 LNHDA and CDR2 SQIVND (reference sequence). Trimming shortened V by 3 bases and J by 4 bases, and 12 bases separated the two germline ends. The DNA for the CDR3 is TGTGCCAGTAGTATGTCAGGGTCGACCTATGGCTACACCTTC. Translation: CASSMSGSTYGYTF.

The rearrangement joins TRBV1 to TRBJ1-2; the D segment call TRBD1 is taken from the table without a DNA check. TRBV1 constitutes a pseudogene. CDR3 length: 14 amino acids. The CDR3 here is CTSSKTGTGYGYTF. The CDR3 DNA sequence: TGCACCAGCAGCAAAACCGGGACAGGGTATGGCTACACCTTC.

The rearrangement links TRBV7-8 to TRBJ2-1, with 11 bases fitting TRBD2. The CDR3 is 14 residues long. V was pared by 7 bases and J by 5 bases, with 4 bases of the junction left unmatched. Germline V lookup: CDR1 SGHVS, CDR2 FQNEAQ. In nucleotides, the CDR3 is TGTGCCAGCACCGCGACTAGCGGGAACAATGAGCAGTTCTTC. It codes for CASTATSGNNEQFF.

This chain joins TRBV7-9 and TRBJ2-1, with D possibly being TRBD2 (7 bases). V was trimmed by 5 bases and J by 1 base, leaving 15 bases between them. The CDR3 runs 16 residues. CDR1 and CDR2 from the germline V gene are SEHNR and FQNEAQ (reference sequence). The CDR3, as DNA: TGTGCCAGCAGCCCAGTGGGAGGGGGGTCCTACAATGAGCAGTTCTTC. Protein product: CASSPVGGGSYNEQFF.

The CDR3 spells CASNPARLQETQYF. The DNA of the CDR3 is TGTGCCAGCAACCCGGCCAGGCTACAAGAGACCCAGTACTTC. This chain links TRBV6-5 with TRBJ2-5; unclear D gene. Trimming removed 7 bases at V and 2 bases at J, with 14 bases between. The CDR3 spans 14 residues. Germline CDR1 MNHEY, CDR2 SVGAGI.

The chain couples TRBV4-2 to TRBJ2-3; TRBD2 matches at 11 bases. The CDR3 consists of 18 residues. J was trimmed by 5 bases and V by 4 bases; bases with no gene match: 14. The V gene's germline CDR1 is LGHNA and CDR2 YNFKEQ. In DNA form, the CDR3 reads TGTGCCAGCAGCCCCGGACGTTTAGCGGGGGGGCTTAGAGATACGCAGTATTTT. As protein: CASSPGRLAGGLRDTQYF.

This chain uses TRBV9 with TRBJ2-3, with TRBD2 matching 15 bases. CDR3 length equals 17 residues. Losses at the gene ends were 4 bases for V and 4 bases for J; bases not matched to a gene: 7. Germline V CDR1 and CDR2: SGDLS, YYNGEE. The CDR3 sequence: CASSTSGLAGGSDTQYF. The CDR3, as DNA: TGTGCCAGCAGCACCTCGGGACTAGCGGGGGGTTCAGATACGCAGTATTTT.

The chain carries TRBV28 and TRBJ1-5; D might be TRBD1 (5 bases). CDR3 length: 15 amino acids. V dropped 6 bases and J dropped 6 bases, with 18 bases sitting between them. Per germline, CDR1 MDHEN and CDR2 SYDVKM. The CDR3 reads CASSLGQGLGQPQHF. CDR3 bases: TGTGCCAGCAGCCTTGGGCAGGGTCTCGGTCAGCCCCAGCATTTT.